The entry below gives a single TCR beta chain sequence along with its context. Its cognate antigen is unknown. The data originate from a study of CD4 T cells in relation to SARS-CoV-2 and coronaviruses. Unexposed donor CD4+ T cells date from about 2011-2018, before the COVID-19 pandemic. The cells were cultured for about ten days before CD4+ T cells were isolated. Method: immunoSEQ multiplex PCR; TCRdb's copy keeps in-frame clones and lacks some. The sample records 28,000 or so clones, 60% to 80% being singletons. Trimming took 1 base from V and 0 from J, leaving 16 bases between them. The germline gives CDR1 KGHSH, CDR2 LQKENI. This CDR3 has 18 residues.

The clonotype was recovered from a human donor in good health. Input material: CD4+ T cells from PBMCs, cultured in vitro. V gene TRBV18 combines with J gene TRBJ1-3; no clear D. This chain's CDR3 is CASSPQNGGGRSGNTIYF. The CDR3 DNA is TGTGCCAGCTCACCACAGAACGGCGGCGGACGCTCTGGAAACACCATATATTTT. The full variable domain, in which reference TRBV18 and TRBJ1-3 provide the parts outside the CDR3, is NAGVMQNPRHLVRRRGQEARLRCSPMKGHSHVYWYRQLPEEGLKFMVYLQKENIIDESGMPKERFSAEFPKEGPSILRIQQVVRGDSAAYFCASSPQNGGGRSGNTIYFGEGSWLTVV.